This T cell receptor (beta chain) was sequenced for a study of cytomegalovirus exposure and HLA in healthy donors. Regarding the study as a whole: Later work showed greater clonal expansion in HLA-associated TCR beta chains than in equally common others. Listed as cytomegalovirus-associated were over 150 TCR beta chains.

CDR1 SGHNT and CDR2 YYREEE come from the germline V gene (reference sequence). The ends were cut back, 3 bases at V and 0 bases at J, with 16 bases in the middle. The CDR3 consists of 16 residues. A note on this clone: The antigen is not known.

Primers included in the PCR were 60 Vbeta and 13 Jbeta primers. This table comes from immunoSEQ multiplex PCR, and its TCRdb copy is limited to in-frame clones, with some not included. The sample yields about 120,000 clones, of which the top ten take up more than 1.5%. This TCR was recovered from a man aged 18 to 35 in good health and CMV-seronegative. Sequencing was carried out using PBMCs. V usage is TRBV5-4 and J usage is TRBJ2-7; possible D gene TRBD1, 6 bases. CDR3 protein: CASSSGGQRSSYEQYF. CDR3 nucleotides: TGTGCCAGCAGCTCAGGAGGACAGAGGAGCTCCTACGAGCAGTACTTC.